What follows are 24 T cell receptor beta chains derived from one specimen sequenced in a study of blood T cell repertoires in COVID-19. The method was immunoSEQ multiplex PCR; TCRdb's version includes in-frame clones alone and lacks a portion of them. The table lists 200,000 to 300,000 clones, 65% to 90% of them singletons, with roughly 2% in the top ten. Sequencing was done on a sample of peripheral blood. All receptors derive from a man aged 30-40 years with active or convalescent COVID-19.

J is TRBJ2-2 and V is TRBV27; TRBD1 is a possible D gene (6 bases). V was clipped by 2 bases and J by 6 bases, with 10 bases between them. Per germline, CDR1 MNHEY and CDR2 SMNVEV (reference sequence). The CDR3 contains 14 residues. The CDR3 DNA reads as TGTGCCAGCAGTTTAATATCAGGGGCCGGGGAGCTGTTTTTT. Translated: CASSLISGAGELFF.

The rearrangement uses TRBV9 and TRBJ1-6, with a possible D match to TRBD1 (6 bases). Trimming cost V 2 bases and J 0 bases, with 9 bases left between them. The CDR3 has 16 residues. CDR1 is SGDLS and CDR2 is YYNGEE in the germline V gene. The CDR3 loop reads CASSVQGNSYNSPLHF. CDR3 sequence (DNA): TGTGCCAGCAGCGTTCAGGGGAACTCCTATAATTCACCCCTCCACTTT.

The chain employs TRBV6-5 and TRBJ1-4; D is possibly TRBD1 (5 bases). CDR1 is MNHEY, CDR2 SVGAGI, per germline. The CDR3 runs 16 residues. The ends were cut back, 1 base at V and 9 bases at J, with 18 bases in the middle. The CDR3 DNA is TGTGCCAGCAGTTACTATCCGGAGAGGGGCGGGAAAAAACTGTTTTTT. It codes for CASSYYPERGGKKLFF.

The V and J genes are TRBV6-2 or TRBV6-3 and TRBJ2-2; D may be TRBD1 (5 bases). The CDR3 runs 15 residues. V was shortened by 2 bases and J by 3 bases, with 10 bases between the two germline ends. From germline, CDR1 is MNHEY and CDR2 SVGEGT. The DNA for the CDR3 is TGTGCCAGCAGTTACGGCAGGGTCGACACCGGGGAGCTGTTTTTT. Translated, it gives CASSYGRVDTGELFF.

This chain connects TRBV4-2 to TRBJ1-1; TRBD1 aligns across 8 bases. The CDR3 is 19 amino acids. Germline V CDR1 and CDR2: LGHNA, YNFKEQ. V was clipped by 0 bases and J by 2 bases; unmatched bases: 14. The CDR3 DNA follows: TGTGCCAGCAGCCAAGAGGGGGGTTCAGGGGGCGGAATAAACACTGAAGCTTTCTTT. It encodes CASSQEGGSGGGINTEAFF.

The chain has TRBV5-1 and TRBJ2-7; the D is unclear. The germline gives CDR1 SGHRS, CDR2 YFSETQ. V gave up 0 bases and J gave up 2 bases, with 6 bases separating them. CDR3 length equals 13 residues. The CDR3 DNA reads as TGCGCCAGCAGCTTGGACCAGACCTACGAGCAGTACTTC. It codes for CASSLDQTYEQYF.

This chain uses TRBV10-3 with TRBJ1-1; D is uncertain. There are 12 residues in the CDR3. Trimming took off 4 bases at V and 3 bases at J, with 6 bases between the two ends. From germline, CDR1 is ENHRY and CDR2 SYGVKD. This CDR3 reads CAISGHDTEAFF. As DNA, the CDR3 is TGTGCCATCAGTGGACACGACACTGAAGCTTTCTTT.

This chain connects TRBV3-1 (or the pseudogene TRBV3-2) to TRBJ2-3; possibly TRBD2 for D (6 bases). The CDR3 spans 17 residues. Trimming took 2 bases from V and 4 from J, leaving 19 bases between them. CDR1 is LGHDT and CDR2 is YNNKEL in the germline V gene (reference sequence). DNA for the CDR3: TGTGCCAGCAGCCAATGGGGAGCAGCGGGCGGATCAGATACGCAGTATTTT. Amino acid sequence: CASSQWGAAGGSDTQYF.

The chain has TRBV12-3 or TRBV12-4 and TRBJ2-3; no firm D call. The germline V and J ends were trimmed by 5 bases and 4 bases, with 7 bases remaining between them. The CDR3 totals 12 residues. CDR3: CASSPVADTQYF. CDR3 DNA sequence: TGTGCCAGCAGTCCAGTTGCAGATACGCAGTATTTT.

The V gene is TRBV5-1, the J gene TRBJ1-1; 8 positions match TRBD1. In germline, CDR1 is SGHRS, CDR2 YFSETQ. This CDR3 contains 16 residues. The trim removed 4 bases at V and 2 bases at J, leaving 10 bases unmatched. This CDR3 is CASSRDRRGGNTEAFF. CDR3 bases: TGCGCCAGCAGCCGGGACAGGAGGGGTGGCAACACTGAAGCTTTCTTT.

The V call is TRBV10-3, the J call TRBJ2-2; the match to TRBD1 covers 7 bases. Trimming at V came to 7 bases and at J to 1 base, leaving 12 bases not matched to a gene. The CDR3 has 17 amino acids. Germline lookup yields CDR1 ENHRY and CDR2 SYGVKD. The CDR3 is CAINRGSGTVNTGELFF. The CDR3 DNA reads as TGTGCCATCAACCGGGGCTCCGGGACAGTGAACACCGGGGAGCTGTTTTTT.

This sequence joins TRBV25-1 and TRBJ1-1; 8 positions agree with TRBD1. The trim removed 11 bases at V and 3 bases at J, leaving 8 bases unmatched. The CDR3 covers 13 residues. The germline CDR1 and CDR2 sequences are MGHDK and SYGVNS. The CDR3 protein is CAADRGQDTEAFF. CDR3 DNA: TGTGCCGCAGACAGGGGTCAGGACACTGAAGCTTTCTTT.

The gene calls are TRBV30 and TRBJ2-1, with 9 nucleotides matching TRBD2. The CDR3 covers 13 residues. J was trimmed by 5 bases and V by 4 bases; bases with no gene match: 3. Germline V lookup: CDR1 GTSNPN, CDR2 SVGIG (reference sequence). CDR3 loop: CAWNRGGDNEQFF. DNA of the CDR3: TGTGCCTGGAATCGCGGGGGGGACAATGAGCAGTTCTTC.

This chain joins TRBV7-9 and TRBJ2-7; D is possibly TRBD1 (7 bases). Germline V gene data show CDR1 as SEHNR and CDR2 as FQNEAQ (reference sequence). This CDR3 spans 14 amino acids. Trimming left V 3 bases short and J 3 bases short, with 12 bases between. The CDR3 DNA reads TGTGCCAGCAGCTTGGAGGGACAGTTCTACGAGCAGTACTTC. This gives the protein CASSLEGQFYEQYF.

The table lists this clone with a count of one. This CDR3 is CASSLTLGQASPLHF. In DNA form, the CDR3 reads TGTGCCAGCAGCTTGACTTTGGGACAGGCTTCACCCCTCCACTTT. The chain has TRBV5-6 and TRBJ1-6; 8 bases fit TRBD1. The V segment lost 1 base and the J segment 9 bases; nucleotides outside the gene matches: 6. This CDR3 has 15 amino acids. CDR1 and CDR2 from the germline V gene are SGHDT and YYEEEE.

The chain employs TRBV9 and TRBJ2-5, with 10 bases aligning to TRBD2. The germline CDR1 and CDR2 sequences are SGDLS and YYNGEE. This CDR3 has 16 residues. V was pared by 0 bases and J by 2 bases, with 4 bases of the junction left unmatched. CDR3: CASSVGTSGEQETQYF. CDR3 DNA: TGTGCCAGCAGCGTAGGTACTAGCGGGGAACAAGAGACCCAGTACTTC. Looking up the rest from reference TRBV9 and TRBJ2-5 gives the full variable domain: DSGVTQTPKHLITATGQRVTLRCSPRSGDLSVYWYQQSLDQGLQFLIQYYNGEERAKGNILERFSAQQFPDLHSELNLSSLELGDSALYFCASSVGTSGEQETQYFGPGTRLLVL.

In this sample, this clone turned up once. CDR3 amino acids: CASSQIAGGLYEQFF. CDR3 coding DNA: TGTGCCAGCAGCCAGATAGCGGGGGGGCTTTATGAGCAGTTCTTC. The V call is TRBV14, the J call TRBJ2-1; TRBD2 matches at 11 bases. Germline V gene lookup returns CDR1 SGHDN and CDR2 FVKESK. V shed 3 bases, J shed 8 bases, and the junction held 6 bases outside the gene matches. There are 15 residues in the CDR3. Full variable domain (rest looked up from reference TRBV14 and TRBJ2-1): EAGVTQFPSHSVIEKGQTVTLRCDPISGHDNLYWYRRVMGKEIKFLLHFVKESKQDESGMPNNRFLAERTGGTYSTLKVQPAELEDSGVYFCASSQIAGGLYEQFFGPGTRLTVL.

The chain links TRBV7-9 to TRBJ2-1; TRBD2 matches 13 bases. V dropped 5 bases and J dropped 1; count of bases not matched to a gene: 5. This CDR3 contains 17 residues. The germline gives CDR1 SEHNR, CDR2 FQNEAQ (reference sequence). CDR3 in DNA: TGTGCCAGCAGCCTGAGGACTAGCGGGAGTTCCTACAATGAGCAGTTCTTC. Translating gives CASSLRTSGSSYNEQFF. The variable domain in full, with the rest retrieved from reference TRBV7-9 and TRBJ2-1, is DTGVSQNPRHKITKRGQNVTFRCDPISEHNRLYWYRQTLGQGPEFLTYFQNEAQLEKSRLLSDRFSAERPKGSFSTLEIQRTEQGDSAMYLCASSLRTSGSSYNEQFFGPGTRLTVL.

For the CDR3, the DNA is TGTGCCAGCAGCTCCGACCTAACAGGATTACTGTTTTTT. This codes for CASSSDLTGLLFF. This chain uses TRBV7-2 with TRBJ1-4; tentatively, D is TRBD1 (5 bases). The CDR3 spans 13 residues. V gave up 4 bases and J gave up 13 bases, with 16 bases separating them. Germline CDR1 SGHTA, CDR2 FQGNSA.

This clone has more than one count but fewer than ten. The CDR3 coding sequence is TGCGCCAGCAGAGCGGGGCCCAGCACAGATACGCAGTATTTT. It translates to CASRAGPSTDTQYF. The V call is TRBV5-1, the J call TRBJ2-3; 7 nucleotides align to TRBD2. CDR1 and CDR2 from the germline V gene are SGHRS and YFSETQ. The CDR3 totals 14 residues. Trimming took 5 bases from V and 0 from J; bases not matched to a gene: 3.

The chain links TRBV7-9 to TRBJ2-3; 8 positions match TRBD1. The ends lost 1 base at V and 2 bases at J; junction bases unmatched: 5. Germline V lookup: CDR1 SEHNR, CDR2 FQNEAQ (reference sequence). The CDR3 runs 16 residues. The CDR3 region has the DNA TGTGCCAGCAGCTTAGTGGACAGGGTAACCACAGATACGCAGTATTTT. Translated, it gives CASSLVDRVTTDTQYF. Filled out from reference TRBV7-9 and TRBJ2-3, the complete variable domain reads DTGVSQNPRHKITKRGQNVTFRCDPISEHNRLYWYRQTLGQGPEFLTYFQNEAQLEKSRLLSDRFSAERPKGSFSTLEIQRTEQGDSAMYLCASSLVDRVTTDTQYFGPGTRLTVL.

This chain uses TRBV7-2 with TRBJ2-2; D is perhaps TRBD2 (6 bases). The CDR3 sequence is 15 residues long. The V gene's germline CDR1 is SGHTA and CDR2 FQGNSA. Trimming removed 9 bases at V and 5 bases at J, with 19 bases between. This chain's CDR3 is CASEPGLPVTGELFF. The CDR3 DNA is TGTGCCAGTGAACCGGGACTCCCAGTTACCGGGGAGCTGTTTTTT.

About this clone: A read error may produce the germline difference seen at one junction end. The CDR3 sequence: CASSLEIAGGLINF. In nucleotides, the CDR3 is TGTGCCAGCAGCTTAGAAATAGCGGGGGGGCTAATCAATTTT. The chain recombines TRBV11-2 with TRBJ2-3, with 11 bases that match TRBD2. The CDR3 runs to 14 residues. Germline loops: CDR1 SGHAT, CDR2 FQNNGV.

The chain employs TRBV6-4 and TRBJ1-2, with D possibly matching TRBD1 (6 bases). V was trimmed by 2 bases and J by 1 base, leaving 26 bases between them. This CDR3 region has 20 residues. Germline V gives CDR1 MRHNA, CDR2 SNTAGT. The CDR3, as DNA: TGTGCCAGCAGTGACCCCACCTCAGGGAGCTGGACAGCCTTTAACTATGGCTACACCTTC. Amino acids: CASSDPTSGSWTAFNYGYTF.